This T cell receptor beta chain was captured by sequencing in a study of cytomegalovirus exposure and HLA in healthy donors (dated by TCRdb to 2016 to 2017). Regarding the study in general: An earlier analysis of 587 of the donors reported around 280 Gb of sequence data and around 100 million unique TCR beta sequences obtained from about 179 million T cells. The study used immunosequencing to profile the T cell repertoires of about 670 subjects and linked those repertoires to cytomegalovirus serostatus. Rather than using new phenotypic data, the later analysis identified candidate immune exposures from TCR beta sequences and from how often those sequences occurred across donors. Both class I and class II loci were covered by HLA typing, at four-digit resolution. The genetic ancestry cluster associated with self-reported Caucasian donors included 80% to 90% of the approximately 400 genotyped donors. Among 300 to 500 genotyped donors of the cohort, an average of around 250,000 unique TCR beta nucleotide sequences was sequenced per donor, of which 15% to 20% were non-productive. All discovery cohort repertoires had been generated using a single sequencing platform. The number of donors typed differed by locus, with about 629-640 for A, B, C, DRB1 and DQB1, approximately 500 for DQA1, about 610 for DPA1, and some 470 for DPB1. In an earlier analysis of more than 550 of the donors, high-throughput TCR beta sequencing was used to judge whether each TCR beta V gene segment behaved as functional or pseudogenic. Roughly five DR-DQ haplotypes were handled as single units for association and clustering, since linkage in the cohort was strong. A later genetic analysis took genome-wide SNP genotypes for about 55% of the roughly 670 donors and used that subset as a discovery cohort. To predict cytomegalovirus infection status, the study combined high-throughput TCR immunosequencing, statistical association of individual TCRs with disease status, and machine learning. Along with the approximately 600-subject first cohort, a separate validation cohort of 120 different subjects was used. Donor age, sex, ethnicity and CMV serostatus were collected together with the repertoire data. The aim of the study was to test whether cataloging public T cell receptors could identify signatures of past pathogen exposure. A later analysis re-examined previously published TCR beta repertoires from more than 600 donors and added high-resolution HLA genotyping to investigate patterns of TCR occurrence. An early release covering about 600 HLA-typed donors comprised around 300 gigabases of sequencing data and approximately 80 million unique TCR sequences.

V drops 6 bases and J drops 3 bases, leaving 9 bases in between. The CDR3 sequence holds 12 residues, the cysteine and phenylalanine included. Here the CDR3 DNA is all that survives: 36 bases in frame from base 1. The germline V gene encodes CDR1 SNHLY and CDR2 FYNNEI. Library preparation was by the immunoSEQ multiplex PCR assay. The multiplex PCR relied on a mix of 60 forward primers for TCR Vbeta segments and 13 reverse primers for TCR Jbeta segments. Amplification of the CDR3 region of rearranged TCR beta genes was performed with a multiplex PCR assay on genomic DNA. Amplified TCR beta libraries were sequenced as 87-base-pair reads on the Illumina HiSeq System. Turning to the authors' computational methods: Across the 600 to 700 repertoires, a later analysis counted some 80 million unique TCR beta chains, roughly 11 million of which were shared by at least two donors. Raw reads were error-corrected and collapsed into unique sequences with a nearest-neighbor algorithm that merged closely related sequences to remove PCR and sequencing errors. Alignment of CDR3 sequences to IMGT reference sequences was used to assign V, D and J gene segments. For a sequence to be retained, a match of at least six nucleotides to both a V gene segment and a J gene segment was required. A rearrangement counted as productive if the CDR3 had no stop codons and remained in frame with V and J, and every other rearrangement counted as non-productive. CDR3 was defined by IMGT convention, running from the second conserved V-encoded cysteine to the conserved J-encoded phenylalanine. In an earlier analysis of around 600 of the donors, sequences lacking an unambiguous match to a single V gene segment were excluded. An earlier analysis of some 610 of the donors called V segments functional above 56.7% productive rearrangements and segregating when the between-donor standard deviation exceeded 5%. A statistical classification framework was built to diagnose cytomegalovirus status from the catalog of TCR beta chain sequences. V and J gene assignment, in a later analysis, came from comparing TCR nucleotide sequences with IMGT/GENE-DB human TR gene sequences. Using the TCRdist pipeline, a later analysis assigned CDR3 sequences along with most-parsimonious VDJ recombination scenarios. In a later analysis, each TCR beta chain was defined by its CDR3 amino acid sequence together with its V-gene family, and reads without a unique V-gene family were excluded. As a way to deal with suspected cross-contamination and a sequencing artifact, a later analysis dropped roughly 600 nucleotide sequences that were highly shared and had low generation probability. For each public chain, a later analysis derived a clonal expansion index from normalized ranks of inferred template counts within each repertoire. In a later analysis, generation probabilities were computed with a VDJ recombination model fitted to out-of-frame rearrangements, and the resulting probabilities were checked against IGoR. In a later analysis, TCR-TCR, TCR-HLA and TCR-CMV co-occurrence was scored with hypergeometric tests, and a repertoire-size bias correction was applied to TCR pairs. False discovery rates were estimated in a later analysis by permuting HLA or CMV assignments 20 times. In a later analysis, co-occurring TCRs were grouped using DBSCAN, and TCRdist sequence similarity was added for clustering within HLA-allele-positive subsets. Repertoires with fewer than 30,000 or more than 120,000 public chains, plus five repertoires with anomalous nucleotide sharing, were excluded from co-occurrence clustering. TCRdb stores this immuneACCESS table with in-frame sequences only. Part of the clones is absent; in the studies checked, under half of the shortfall reflects unresolved V genes, and no reason is known for the rest. V and J calls and clone size are given by that table; D and trimming were obtained from the DNA. The sample profile shows 180,000 or so clones; roughly 80% of them were found once. The leading ten clones occupy about 7.7% of the sample.

In total, roughly 710 healthy bone marrow donors made up the cohort. At the time of sampling, every cohort member was nominally healthy, though immune exposures that went unrecorded were likely present. The donor was CMV seropositive and was included in the group of some 290 seropositive cohort members. Every donor gave a peripheral blood sample, and the peripheral blood mononuclear cells from that sample were used for TCR beta sequencing. The Qiagen DNeasy Blood Extraction Kit was used to extract genomic DNA from the blood cell samples. About this clone: It lacks a known antigen. No qualities accompany the bases; no much larger clone lies one base away.

Points the paper makes about the study in general: Most TCR sequences were observed very rarely across donors, whereas some public TCRs were present in many individuals. Broadly in line with IMGT annotations, most TCR beta V segments showed up in productive rearrangements about 87% or about 30% of the time in an earlier analysis of about 500 of the donors. The presence/absence analyses assumed that sequencing depth was roughly uniform across donors, and that assumption may not be true. Assigning TCR associations to individual alleles was difficult when HLA alleles, especially DR and DQ, strongly co-occurred. Because some donors lacked HLA typing at each locus, the association tests relied only on the typed subset. In a later analysis, several top co-occurrence clusters were reported to appear linked to parvovirus B19, influenza, CMV and Epstein-Barr virus. A few of the identified cytomegalovirus-associated TCR beta chains were confirmed in vitro to be specific for cytomegalovirus antigens. In this cohort, only TCR beta chains were sequenced, and detectable features were limited by the absence of alpha or paired-chain data. A later analysis associated 16,951 TCR beta sequences with specific HLA alleles at a false discovery rate of 0.05. For the cohort, immune exposure information was limited to CMV serostatus. In both the original and validation cohorts, the classifier was reported to diagnose cytomegalovirus status with high specificity and sensitivity. A cluster of highly shared sequence variants was judged likely to be a technical artifact of the sequencing pipeline. A later analysis found that HLA-associated TCR beta chains were more clonally expanded and had lower generation probabilities than equally common non-associated chains. In a later genetic analysis, a missense DCLRE1C variant was associated with V-gene and J-gene trimming of TCR beta chains, and the association was replicated in an independent cohort. According to a later genetic analysis, donors in an Asian-associated ancestry cluster had fewer N-insertions in productive TCRs than the roughly 660-donor mean. A further reported finding was that TCR beta sequences accurately predicted the HLA-A and HLA-B alleles for most subjects in the first cohort. Because counts were too low, around 18 rarely observed V segments, including chromosome 9 orphons, were left out of the earlier analysis of a few hundred of the donors. The study gave a list of 150 to 200 TCR beta chains associated with cytomegalovirus. Some IMGT-functional V segments, including TRBV6-2 and TRBV6-3, could not be told apart with the 87-base-pair reads, so those segments were excluded. Most CMV-associated TCR beta chains appeared to be HLA-restricted in a later analysis, and the HLA associations seemed to be driven largely by CMV exposure. It was suggested by the authors that the approach could potentially be generalized to other disease states and immunological phenotypes. Linkage disequilibrium might explain the correlated functional status among segregating V segments, but an unknown experimental factor could not be excluded. According to a later analysis, TCR association rates differed among HLA loci, with DRB1 alleles showing the most associated TCRs and HLA-C alleles showing the fewest.

The TCR sequence derives from a woman between 40 and 50 years old in good health and CMV-seropositive. The chain links TRBV2 with TRBJ2-7; no D segment can be confidently identified. What was sequenced was PBMCs. The CDR3 protein sequence reads: CASSENSYEQYF. Here is the DNA: TGTGCCAGCAGCGAGAACAGCTACGAGCAGTACTTC.